A selection of T cell receptor beta chains follows, all from one sample in a study of cytomegalovirus exposure and HLA in healthy donors. Data came from immunoSEQ multiplex PCR; TCRdb stores just in-frame clones and leaves some out. The sample has a few hundred thousand clones, over 80% seen once; the top ten hold over 13%. The specimen sequenced was PBMCs. The source of these receptors is a young woman in good health and CMV-seropositive. Each CDR3 is given with its conserved first and last residue. The D gene is left open where the match is weak. Expanded clones get a size class; other rows say once, few or many, or leave the size out.

TRBJ2-1 | TRBV6-5 | TRBD1 | few | TGTGCCAGCAGTTGGACGGGACAGGCCCACTACAATGAGCAGTTCTTC | CASSWTGQAHYNEQFF
TRBJ1-1 | TRBV9 | . | . | TGTGCCAGCAGCTCCGGACGGTACACTGAAGCTTTCTTT | CASSSGRYTEAFF
TRBJ2-7 | TRBV5-1 | TRBD1 | . | TGCGCCAGCAGTTTACCCTCCGGGACAGGGGAAGCCTACGAGCAGTACTTC | CASSLPSGTGEAYEQYF
TRBJ2-6 | TRBV5-1 | . | . | TGCGCCAGCAGCCCACGTCCCCTAACAGGGACTGGGGCCAACGTCCTGACTTTC | CASSPRPLTGTGANVLTF
TRBJ2-3 | TRBV4-3 | . | . | TGCGCCAGCAGCCAAGATGGGGGGGATACGCAGTATTTT | CASSQDGGDTQYF
TRBJ1-1 | TRBV2 | . | . | TGTGCCAGCAGGCCAGATGGACACAACACTGAAGCTTTCTTT | CASRPDGHNTEAFF
TRBJ2-6 | TRBV4-1 | . | . | TGCGCCAGCAGCCAAGATGCAAGATTCTCTGGGGCCAACGTCCTGACTTTC | CASSQDARFSGANVLTF
TRBJ2-5 | TRBV4-3 | TRBD2 | . | TGCGCCAGCAGCTATCGACTAGCGGGAGGCGAGACCCAGTACTTC | CASSYRLAGGETQYF
TRBJ1-2 | TRBV29-1 | TRBD1 | . | TGCAGCGTCCCGGGGACAGGGGGTGGCTACACCTTC | CSVPGTGGGYTF
TRBJ2-2 | TRBV28 | TRBD1 | few | TGTGCCAGCAGTCCCACAGGGGAGAACACCGGGGAGCTGTTTTTT | CASSPTGENTGELFF
TRBJ1-2 | TRBV9 | . | . | TGTGCCAGCAGCGTAAGGCTAGGGTATGGCTACACCTTC | CASSVRLGYGYTF
TRBJ2-7 | TRBV30 | TRBD1 | . | TGTGCCTGGAGTGTACTCGGGCCGGGACAGGGATTTGACGAGCAGTACTTC | CAWSVLGPGQGFDEQYF
TRBJ2-7 | TRBV7-9 | TRBD1 | . | TGTGCCAGCAGCTCTGACAGGGGAACCTACGAGCAGTACTTC | CASSSDRGTYEQYF
TRBJ2-1 | TRBV9 | TRBD2 | once | TGTGCCAGCAGCGTAGTCGCGGGAGACACCCATGAGCAGTTCTTC | CASSVVAGDTHEQFF
TRBJ1-1 | TRBV7-3 | . | . | TGTGCCAGCAGCTTAGGGGCTGGGACTGAAGCTTTCTTT | CASSLGAGTEAFF
TRBJ2-7 | TRBV9 | . | . | TGTGCCAGCAGCGGAGGACGGTTTGGTGAGCAGTACTTC | CASSGGRFGEQYF
TRBJ1-1 | TRBV25-1 | . | . | TGTGCCAGCAGTGTAGGGGGGGCCTCCGAGGCTTTCTTT | CASSVGGASEAFF
TRBJ2-3 | TRBV27 | . | . | TGTGCCAGCAGTGAACGCTCCACAGATACGCAGTATTTT | CASSERSTDTQYF
TRBJ2-1 | TRBV27 | . | . | TGTGCCAGCAGTTTATCAGAGAATTCCTACAATGAGCAGTTCTTC | CASSLSENSYNEQFF
TRBJ1-1 | TRBV7-6 | . | . | TGTGCCAGCAGCTCTCGGACGGGGGAGAACACTGAAGCTTTCTTT | CASSSRTGENTEAFF
TRBJ2-1 | TRBV19 | . | . | TGTGCCAGTAGGGCCGTGGCTGGTGAGCAGTTCTTC | CASRAVAGEQFF
TRBJ2-3 | TRBV9 | . | . | TGTGCCAGCAGCCCCCGGCGGCGGGACACAGATACGCAGTATTTT | CASSPRRRDTDTQYF
TRBJ2-7 | TRBV7-6 | . | . | TGTGCCAGCAGCCACTGGGGCGCTGAGCAGTACTTC | CASSHWGAEQYF
TRBJ2-1 | TRBV6-5 | . | . | TGTGCCAGCAGAAGGGCGGGGATCTACAATGAGCAGTTCTTC | CASRRAGIYNEQFF
TRBJ2-7 | TRBV6-5 | TRBD2 | . | TGTGCCAGCAGTTATAACCGCGGGGGGCACGAGCAGTACTTC | CASSYNRGGHEQYF
TRBJ1-1 | TRBV29-1 | . | . | TGCAGCGCTCTTTTAACGAACACTGAAGCTTTCTTT | CSALLTNTEAFF
TRBJ1-3 | TRBV7-8 | . | few | TGTGCCAGCAGCTTAGCGACTTCGGACAGAAGTATATACACCATATATTTT | CASSLATSDRSIYTIYF
TRBJ1-2 | TRBV5-1 | TRBD1 | . | TGCGCCAGCAGCTTGGAGGGACAGGGGAATGGCTACACCTTC | CASSLEGQGNGYTF
TRBJ2-7 | TRBV7-8 | . | . | TGTGCCAGCAGCTTCTCTCCGGGTTACGAGCAGTACTTC | CASSFSPGYEQYF
TRBJ1-2 | TRBV30 | . | . | TGTGCCTGGAGTGTACCAGGTCCCCCTGCCTTGAACTATGGCTACACCTTC | CAWSVPGPPALNYGYTF
TRBJ2-2 | TRBV7-9 | TRBD2 | . | TGTGCCAGCAGCTTAGTCGGGACTAGTTTATTTGGGACCGGGGAGCTGTTTTTT | CASSLVGTSLFGTGELFF
TRBJ1-1 | TRBV5-1 | . | . | TGCGCCAGCAGCTTGAGTACAGACACTGAAGCTTTCTTT | CASSLSTDTEAFF
TRBJ1-5 | TRBV2 | . | few | TGTGCCAGCAGTGATGGGCGGGAGCCCCAGCATTTT | CASSDGREPQHF
TRBJ1-5 | TRBV30 | . | . | TGTGCCTGGAGCCCCCCGAGGACAGCGAGCAATCAGCCCCAGCATTTT | CAWSPPRTASNQPQHF
TRBJ1-2 | TRBV25-1 | TRBD1 | . | TGTGCCAGCAGTCCGCTAAGCGGGACAGTTGATGGCTACACCTTC | CASSPLSGTVDGYTF
TRBJ2-2 | TRBV4-1 | . | . | TGCGCCAGCAGCCAAGTACTCGGGGAGCTGTTTTTT | CASSQVLGELFF
TRBJ2-3 | TRBV7-9 | . | . | TGTGCCACCCCGAACCCCGAGGGTGCAGATACGCAGTATTTT | CATPNPEGADTQYF
TRBJ1-4 | TRBV5-1 | TRBD1 | . | TGCGCCAGCAGCTTGTACCCAGACAGGGAGACAACTAATGAAAAACTGTTTTTT | CASSLYPDRETTNEKLFF
TRBJ2-5 | TRBV5-4 | . | . | TGTGCCAGCAGCTCGGGAGTGGCAGAGACCCAGTACTTC | CASSSGVAETQYF
TRBJ1-1 | TRBV29-1 | TRBD1 | . | TGCAGCGTTGAAGAAACAGGGGGCACTGAAGCTTTCTTT | CSVEETGGTEAFF
TRBJ1-2 | TRBV2 | . | . | TGTGCCAGCAATCTGGGGGGCGATGGTGGCTACACCTTC | CASNLGGDGGYTF
TRBJ2-7 | TRBV4-3 | TRBD2 | . | TGCGCCAGCAGCCTAGCGGGAGGAGGGGAGCAGTACTTC | CASSLAGGGEQYF
TRBJ2-2 | TRBV6-4 | . | . | TGTGCCAGCAGTGACCGCCCCGCATCCGGGGAGCTGTTTTTT | CASSDRPASGELFF
TRBJ2-7 | TRBV7-3 | . | few | TGTGCCAGCAGCCCGACGGCAGGGTCCCCGCTGGACGAGCAGTACTTC | CASSPTAGSPLDEQYF
TRBJ2-5 | TRBV11-2 | . | . | TGTGCCAGCAGCAGGACGGACCCCCGGGAGACCCAGTACTTC | CASSRTDPRETQYF
TRBJ2-1 | TRBV29-1 | . | . | TGCAGCCAGACACAGGGACTGGCCTACAATGAGCAGTTCTTC | CSQTQGLAYNEQFF
TRBJ2-7 | TRBV10-3 | TRBD2 | once | TGTGCCACCTTAGCGGGAGCGGACCACGAGCAGTACTTC | CATLAGADHEQYF
TRBJ1-1 | TRBV13 | . | . | TGTGCCAGCAGCTTACGGAGGAACACTGAAGCTTTCTTT | CASSLRRNTEAFF
TRBJ2-7 | TRBV5-5 | . | . | TGTGCCAGCAGCCCACAATACGAGCAGTACTTC | CASSPQYEQYF
TRBJ2-7 | TRBV18 | . | . | TGTGCCAGCTCACCACCGGCAGGATTCTCCTACGAGCAGTACTTC | CASSPPAGFSYEQYF
TRBJ2-5 | TRBV6-1 | TRBD2 | . | TGTGCCAGCAGTGAAGCCACTAGCGGGAGCGAGACCCAGTACTTC | CASSEATSGSETQYF
TRBJ2-2 | TRBV6-5 | . | . | TGTGCCAGCAGTTACCACACACGAACCGGGGAGCTGTTTTTT | CASSYHTRTGELFF
TRBJ2-3 | TRBV9 | TRBD2 | . | TGTGCCAGCAGCGGGATAGCGGGAGGAGATACGCAGTATTTT | CASSGIAGGDTQYF
TRBJ1-4 | TRBV30 | TRBD1 | . | TGTGCCTGGAGTGTCCCCGACAGGGGTGATGTAAAACTGTTTTTT | CAWSVPDRGDVKLFF
TRBJ2-7 | TRBV5-1 | . | . | TGCGCCAGCAGCTTCGGGGACGACTCAGCCTACGAGCAGTACTTC | CASSFGDDSAYEQYF
TRBJ2-1 | TRBV27 | . | once | TGTGCCAGCAGTTTATCTAGCGGATGGAATGAGCAGTTCTTC | CASSLSSGWNEQFF
TRBJ1-1 | TRBV30 | . | . | TGTGCCGGGTGGGGTTATATGAACACTGAAGCTTTCTTT | CAGWGYMNTEAFF
TRBJ2-1 | TRBV4-1 | TRBD1 | . | TGCGCCAGCAGCCAGCCCGGGACAGCTGAGCAGTTCTTC | CASSQPGTAEQFF